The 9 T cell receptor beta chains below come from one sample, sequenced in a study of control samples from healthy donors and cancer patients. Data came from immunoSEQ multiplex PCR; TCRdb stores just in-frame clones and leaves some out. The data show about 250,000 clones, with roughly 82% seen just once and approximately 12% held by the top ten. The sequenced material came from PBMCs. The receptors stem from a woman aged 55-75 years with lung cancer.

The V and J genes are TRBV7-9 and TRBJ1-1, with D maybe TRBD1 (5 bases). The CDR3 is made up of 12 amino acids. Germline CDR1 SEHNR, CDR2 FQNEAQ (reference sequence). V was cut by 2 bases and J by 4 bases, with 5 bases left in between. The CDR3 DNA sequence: TGTGCCAGCAGCTTAAGGGGCACTGAAGCTTTCTTT. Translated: CASSLRGTEAFF. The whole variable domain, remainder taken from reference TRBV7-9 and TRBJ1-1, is DTGVSQNPRHKITKRGQNVTFRCDPISEHNRLYWYRQTLGQGPEFLTYFQNEAQLEKSRLLSDRFSAERPKGSFSTLEIQRTEQGDSAMYLCASSLRGTEAFFGQGTRLTVV.

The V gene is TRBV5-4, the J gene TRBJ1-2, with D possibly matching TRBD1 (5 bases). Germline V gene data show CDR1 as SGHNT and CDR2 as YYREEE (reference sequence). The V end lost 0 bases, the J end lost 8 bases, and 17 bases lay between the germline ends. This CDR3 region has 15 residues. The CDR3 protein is CASSLAGRSSEGYTF. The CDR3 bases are TGTGCCAGCAGCTTGGCGGGGCGCTCCTCGGAAGGCTACACCTTC.

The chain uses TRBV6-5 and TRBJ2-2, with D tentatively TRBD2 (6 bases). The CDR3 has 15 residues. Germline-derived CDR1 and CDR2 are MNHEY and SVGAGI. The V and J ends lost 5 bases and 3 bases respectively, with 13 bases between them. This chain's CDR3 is CASSPRDSYTGELFF. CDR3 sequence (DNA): TGTGCCAGCAGTCCCCGGGACTCATACACCGGGGAGCTGTTTTTT.

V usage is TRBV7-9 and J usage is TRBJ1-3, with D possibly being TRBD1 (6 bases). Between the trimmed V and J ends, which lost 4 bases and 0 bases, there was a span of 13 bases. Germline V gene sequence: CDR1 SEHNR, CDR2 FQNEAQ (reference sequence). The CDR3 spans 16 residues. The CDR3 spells CASSSIDRTSGNTIYF. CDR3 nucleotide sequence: TGTGCCAGCAGCTCGATTGACAGGACCTCTGGAAACACCATATATTTT.

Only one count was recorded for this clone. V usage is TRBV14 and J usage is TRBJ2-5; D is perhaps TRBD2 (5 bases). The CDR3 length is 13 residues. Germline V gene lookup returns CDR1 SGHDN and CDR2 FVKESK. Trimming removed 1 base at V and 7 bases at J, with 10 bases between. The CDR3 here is CASSQGHRGTQYF. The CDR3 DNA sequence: TGTGCCAGCAGCCAAGGTCACCGGGGGACCCAGTACTTC.

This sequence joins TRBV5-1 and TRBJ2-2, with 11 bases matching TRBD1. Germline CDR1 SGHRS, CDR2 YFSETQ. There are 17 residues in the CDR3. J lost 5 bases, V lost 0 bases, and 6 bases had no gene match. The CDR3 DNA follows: TGCGCCAGCAGCTTGGACGCCGGGACAGGGGGAACCGGGGAGCTGTTTTTT. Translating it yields CASSLDAGTGGTGELFF.

CDR3 protein: CASSLLENQPQHF. The CDR3 DNA reads TGTGCCAGCAGTTTATTGGAGAATCAGCCCCAGCATTTT. The chain combines TRBV27 with TRBJ1-5; D not certain. Germline loops: CDR1 MNHEY, CDR2 SMNVEV (reference sequence). Trimming removed 1 base at V and 4 bases at J, with 5 bases between. The CDR3 contains 13 residues.

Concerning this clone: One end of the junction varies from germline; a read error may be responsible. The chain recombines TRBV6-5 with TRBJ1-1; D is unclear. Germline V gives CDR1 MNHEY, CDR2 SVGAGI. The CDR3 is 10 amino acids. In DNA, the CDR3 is TGTGCCAGCATTTACCTTGAAGCTTTCTTT. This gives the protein CASIYLEAFF.

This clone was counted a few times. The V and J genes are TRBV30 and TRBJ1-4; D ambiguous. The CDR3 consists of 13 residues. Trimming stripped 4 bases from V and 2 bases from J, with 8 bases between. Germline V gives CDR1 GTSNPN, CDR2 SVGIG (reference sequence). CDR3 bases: TGTGCCTGGACAAGGAGTACTAATGAAAAACTGTTTTTT. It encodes CAWTRSTNEKLFF.